This TCR beta chain was identified during a study of Graves' ophthalmopathy and Graves' hyperthyroidism. CDR3 length equals 14 residues. V gave up 4 bases and J gave up 0 bases, with 8 bases separating them. Germline loops: CDR1 ENHRY, CDR2 SYGVKD. Amplification of TCR beta CDR3 regions used RNA transcripts. The authors performed first-round RT-PCR with HTBI primers and then a second-round multiplex PCR. One entry per CDR3 protein results from TCRdb running MiXCR on the multiplex PCR reads. This table holds about 640,000 distinct CDR3 sequences, roughly 39% found once. The chain has TRBV10-3 and TRBJ2-3; a possible D gene is TRBD2 (6 bases). Sequenced material: peripheral blood. The receptor's source is an adult man with Graves' ophthalmopathy. Written as DNA, the CDR3 is TGTGCCATCAGTGCCGCGGGGAGCACAGATACGCAGTATTTT. Its protein product is CAISAAGSTDTQYF.